The clone carrying this T cell receptor (beta chain) appeared a single time. Its antigen remains unknown. TCRdb ran MiXCR on the RT-PCR reads and lists one entry per CDR3 protein. The profile shows about 540,000 distinct CDR3 sequences, under 25% of them singletons. The CDR3 is made up of 15 amino acids. In germline, CDR1 is DFQATT, CDR2 SNEGSKA (reference sequence). V lost 7 bases to trimming and J lost 0 bases, with 19 bases between them. The sample comes from a study of response to subunit inactivated influenza vaccine. Whole-study results and caveats: Authors suggested that a seasonal influenza vaccination recruits few new T cells each time.

The same data also went into a second study, on T cells expressing NK-cell markers. As reported in that work: Making the TCR beta cDNA relied on 5'RACE template switching with UMIs. Sorted CD3+CD56-NKG2C+, CD3+CD56+NKG2C+ and CD3+CD56+NKG2C- T cells supplied the TCR beta repertoires. Among the eight sequenced donors, seven tested HCMV-seropositive and one tested seronegative.

The rearrangement uses TRBV20-1 and TRBJ2-7; D is perhaps TRBD2 (7 bases). The receptor's source is a man aged 45 to 65 who received an inactivated influenza vaccine. The sample in question was CD4+ T cells sorted from PBMCs, obtained 11 to 12 days after vaccination. The CDR3 sequence: CSGKAAGASSYEQYF. Written as DNA, the CDR3 is TGCAGTGGGAAAGCGGCGGGGGCCTCCTCCTACGAGCAGTACTTC.